This T cell receptor (beta chain) was profiled in a study of blood T cell repertoires in COVID-19. Study information: From the United States, Italy and Spain came samples of acute and convalescent COVID-19. T cells, B-cell-depleted T cells, or PBMCs provided the cDNA or gDNA that served as material.

V was pared by 5 bases and J by 0 bases, with 2 bases of the junction left unmatched. The CDR3 contains 14 residues. CDR1 and CDR2 (germline): MNHEY, SMNVEV (reference sequence). In Seattle, patients joined the study during active infection and were tracked longitudinally. Study processing details: It was from reference gene primer amplification that nucleated cell counts were estimated. TCRdb's table, derived via immunoSEQ multiplex PCR, lists solely in-frame clones and lacks some. V and J calls and clone size follow that table, whereas D and trimming were derived from the DNA. The top ten clones hold under 8.5% of a sample with 350,000 to 400,000 clones, 65% to 90% of them seen once.

The V and J genes are TRBV27 and TRBJ1-1, with 8 bases that match TRBD1. The receptor's source is an older woman with COVID-19, enrolled during active disease. Sequenced material: peripheral blood. CDR3: CASSAGQVNTEAFF. In nucleotides, the CDR3 is TGTGCCAGCAGTGCGGGACAGGTGAACACTGAAGCTTTCTTT.